The 30 T cell receptor beta chains listed next were all sequenced from one sample in a study of cytomegalovirus exposure and HLA in healthy donors. The PCR had 60 Vbeta and 13 Jbeta primers. Assay used: immunoSEQ multiplex PCR; TCRdb lists only in-frame clones, some missing. The sample consists of about 240,000 clones, approximately 81% of them appearing once. The sample taken for sequencing was PBMCs. These receptors were taken from a woman aged 60-75 years in good health and CMV-seropositive.

The chain employs TRBV5-1 and TRBJ2-2; D might be TRBD1 (6 bases). Trimming removed 2 bases from V and 4 bases from J, with 9 bases in between. Per the germline V gene, CDR1 is SGHRS and CDR2 is YFSETQ. The CDR3 length is 14 residues. The CDR3: CASSLQGRTGELFF. CDR3 bases: TGCGCCAGCAGCTTACAGGGTCGCACCGGGGAGCTGTTTTTT.

The V gene is TRBV30, the J gene TRBJ2-5; the match to TRBD1 covers 10 bases. V was clipped by 5 bases and J by 6 bases; unmatched bases: 12. The CDR3 covers 15 residues. Per germline, CDR1 GTSNPN and CDR2 SVGIG (reference sequence). DNA of the CDR3: TGTGCCTGGGACACCTGGGACAGGGGACTAAAGACCCAGTACTTC. Its protein product is CAWDTWDRGLKTQYF.

The chain couples TRBV5-1 to TRBJ1-1, with a weak D call TRBD1 (5 bases). Germline assignment: CDR1 SGHRS and CDR2 YFSETQ. Trimming left V 1 base short and J 0 bases short, with 10 bases between. This CDR3 spans 15 amino acids. DNA of the CDR3: TGCGCCAGCAGCTTGAAGGGGTCCATGAACACTGAAGCTTTCTTT. Translating it yields CASSLKGSMNTEAFF.

This clone was recorded a few times. The genes are TRBV7-9 and TRBJ2-7, with 7 bases lining up with TRBD1. The CDR3 is 14 amino acids. Looked up from germline, CDR1 is SEHNR and CDR2 is FQNEAQ (reference sequence). V gave up 3 bases and J gave up 0 bases; unmatched junction bases: 2. DNA for the CDR3: TGTGCCAGCAGCTTGGGACAGAGCTCCTACGAGCAGTACTTC. It yields the protein CASSLGQSSYEQYF.

The gene calls are TRBV27 and TRBJ1-1, with a possible D match to TRBD1 (6 bases). Germline V gives CDR1 MNHEY, CDR2 SMNVEV (reference sequence). The CDR3 runs to 15 residues. Between the trimmed V and J ends, which lost 5 bases and 5 bases, there was a span of 18 bases. The CDR3 region is CASSQRDRLGTEAFF. The CDR3 bases are TGTGCCAGCAGTCAGCGCGACAGGTTAGGTACTGAAGCTTTCTTT.

The chain carries TRBV5-1 and TRBJ2-1, with 10 bases aligning to TRBD2. The CDR3 is made up of 15 amino acids. With V trimmed by 4 bases and J by 2 bases, 3 bases remained unmatched. Germline CDR1 is SGHRS and CDR2 is YFSETQ. This chain's CDR3 is CASSPLAGAYNEQFF. In DNA, the CDR3 is TGCGCCAGCAGCCCCCTAGCGGGAGCCTACAATGAGCAGTTCTTC.

The genes are TRBV2 and TRBJ2-1; 12 nucleotides match TRBD2. Germline trimming cut 4 bases from V and 7 bases from J; bases unmatched to any gene: 5. Germline V gives CDR1 SNHLY, CDR2 FYNNEI. This CDR3 is 15 amino acids long. Here the CDR3 reads CASSATTSGSNEQFF. CDR3 DNA: TGTGCCAGCAGTGCGACGACTAGCGGGAGTAATGAGCAGTTCTTC.

The J gene is TRBJ2-1, the V gene TRBV19; 12 nucleotides agree with TRBD2. After removal of 3 bases from V and 7 bases from J, the junction contained 4 bases not matched to a gene. This CDR3 is built from 15 residues. The V gene's germline CDR1 is LNHDA and CDR2 SQIVND (reference sequence). The CDR3 loop reads CASSIRLAGVNEQFF. The CDR3 DNA follows: TGTGCCAGTAGTATCCGACTAGCGGGGGTAAATGAGCAGTTCTTC.

This clone came up many times. This chain joins TRBV29-1 and TRBJ2-2; 7 bases match TRBD1. This CDR3 region has 13 residues. With 7 bases clipped from V and 0 bases from J, the junction kept 2 bases outside the gene matches. Germline V CDR1 and CDR2: SQVTM, ANQGSEA. CDR3 region: CSAGTANTGELFF. Here the CDR3 DNA reads TGCAGCGCTGGGACAGCGAACACCGGGGAGCTGTTTTTT.

This sequence joins TRBV27 and TRBJ2-3, with 8 positions matching TRBD2. CDR1 and CDR2 (germline): MNHEY, SMNVEV (reference sequence). V dropped 5 bases and J dropped 9; count of bases not matched to a gene: 4. This CDR3 is 12 amino acids long. The CDR3, as DNA: TGTGCCAGCAGTGGTAGCGGGGTAACGCAGTATTTT. This gives the protein CASSGSGVTQYF.

The table lists this clone with a count of one. The V call is TRBV30, the J call TRBJ1-2, with D maybe TRBD1 (6 bases). CDR3 length: 11 residues. Looked up from germline, CDR1 is GTSNPN and CDR2 is SVGIG (reference sequence). V was shortened by 3 bases and J by 9 bases, with 11 bases between the two germline ends. CDR3 DNA sequence: TGTGCCTGGAGCACAGGGAGAAGCTACACCTTC. Amino acids: CAWSTGRSYTF.

The rearrangement joins TRBV19 to TRBJ2-3; TRBD1 matches 7 bases. CDR1 is LNHDA and CDR2 is SQIVND in the germline V gene (reference sequence). With 10 bases clipped from V and 4 bases from J, the junction kept 8 bases outside the gene matches. The CDR3 sequence is 13 residues long. The CDR3 coding sequence is TGTGCCACCACGACAGGGTGGGCAGATACGCAGTATTTT. Translating it yields CATTTGWADTQYF.

The rearrangement links TRBV15 to TRBJ1-1, with D perhaps matching TRBD1 (5 bases). This CDR3 spans 13 amino acids. The V end was cut by 5 bases, the J end by 5 bases, with 12 bases between. From germline, CDR1 is LNHNV and CDR2 YYDKDF (reference sequence). The CDR3 here is CATSLRGGTEAFF. In DNA form, the CDR3 reads TGTGCCACCAGCTTGAGGGGAGGGACTGAAGCTTTCTTT.

This clone was picked up a small number of times. The V call is TRBV5-1, the J call TRBJ2-1, with D perhaps TRBD2 (6 bases). Trimming removed 0 bases from V and 11 bases from J, with 9 bases in between. CDR1 and CDR2 (germline): SGHRS, YFSETQ. The CDR3 has 12 amino acids. CDR3 sequence reads: CASSLVGGQQFF. The CDR3 DNA reads TGCGCCAGCAGCTTGGTCGGGGGACAGCAGTTCTTC.

V is TRBV28 and J is TRBJ2-1, with 11 bases matching TRBD2. Trimming at V came to 3 bases and at J to 8 bases, leaving 6 bases not matched to a gene. The CDR3 has 15 amino acids. From germline, CDR1 is MDHEN and CDR2 SYDVKM. Here the CDR3 DNA reads TGTGCCAGCAGTTTTGGGCTAGCGGGAGGATATGAGCAGTTCTTC. It encodes CASSFGLAGGYEQFF.

The rearrangement links TRBV5-1 to TRBJ2-7, with TRBD2 matching 9 bases. Germline CDR1 and CDR2: SGHRS and YFSETQ. This CDR3 is 14 amino acids long. V was pared by 3 bases and J by 9 bases, with 10 bases of the junction left unmatched. CDR3 nucleotide sequence: TGCGCCAGCAGCTCAGTAGCGGGAGTGGGTGGGCAGTACTTC. It translates to CASSSVAGVGGQYF. The entire variable domain, with the rest obtained from reference TRBV5-1 and TRBJ2-7, is as follows: KAGVTQTPRYLIKTRGQQVTLSCSPISGHRSVSWYQQTPGQGLQFLFEYFSETQRNKGNFPGRFSGRQFSNSRSEMNVSTLELGDSALYLCASSSVAGVGGQYFGPGTRLTVT.

The rearrangement joins TRBV27 to TRBJ1-2; D is possibly TRBD1 (6 bases). Germline CDR1 MNHEY, CDR2 SMNVEV (reference sequence). Trimming took off 6 bases at V and 8 bases at J, with 19 bases between the two ends. The length of the CDR3 is 14 residues. The CDR3 sequence: CASSPGQQRWGYTF. CDR3 nucleotide sequence: TGTGCCAGCAGCCCCGGACAGCAAAGATGGGGCTACACCTTC.

This sequence joins TRBV4-1 and TRBJ2-1, with 7 bases matching TRBD1. CDR1 and CDR2 from the germline V gene are MGHRA and YSYEKL. The CDR3 is 15 residues long. V shed 3 bases and J 4 bases; nucleotides not matched to a gene: 6. The CDR3 protein is CASSHLDREYNEQFF. CDR3 bases: TGCGCCAGCAGCCACCTCGACAGGGAGTACAATGAGCAGTTCTTC.

Only a few counts were recorded for this clone. In DNA form, the CDR3 reads TGCGCCAGCAGCCTGGACAAGAAACTGTTTTTT. Its translation: CASSLDKKLFF. The J gene is TRBJ1-4, the V gene TRBV4-1, with D possibly matching TRBD1 (5 bases). V was trimmed by 4 bases and J by 11 bases, leaving 8 bases between them. The CDR3 is 11 amino acids. Germline V gives CDR1 MGHRA, CDR2 YSYEKL.

There are a few counts of this clone. The V call is TRBV11-1, the J call TRBJ1-1; 8 nucleotides match TRBD1. This CDR3 contains 14 residues. V gave up 4 bases and J gave up 2 bases; unmatched junction bases: 3. Germline V gene sequence: CDR1 SGHAT, CDR2 FQDESV (reference sequence). CDR3 nucleotide sequence: TGTGCCAGCAGCTCAGGACAGGGAAACACTGAAGCTTTCTTT. Its translation: CASSSGQGNTEAFF.

The chain's CDR3 is CSARVGRAQYF. In DNA form, the CDR3 reads TGCAGTGCTAGAGTGGGGCGCGCGCAGTACTTC. The rearrangement links TRBV20-1 to TRBJ2-7, with D possibly being TRBD1 (5 bases). Trimming took off 1 base at V and 9 bases at J, with 10 bases between the two ends. Germline lookup yields CDR1 DFQATT and CDR2 SNEGSKA (reference sequence). The CDR3 has 11 residues.

The chain uses TRBV15 and TRBJ2-2; 15 nucleotides match TRBD2. CDR3 length equals 17 residues. From germline, CDR1 is LNHNV and CDR2 YYDKDF (reference sequence). V trimming: 0 bases; J trimming: 7 bases; junction bases outside the gene matches: 3. This chain's CDR3 is CATSREGGLAGGGELFF. CDR3 DNA: TGTGCCACCAGCAGAGAGGGGGGACTAGCGGGGGGCGGGGAGCTGTTTTTT.

Concerning this clone: Sequence at one end of the junction differs from germline and may be a read error. The V call is TRBV7-9, the J call TRBJ2-6; D is possibly TRBD1 (6 bases). Germline values: CDR1 SEHNR, CDR2 FQNEAQ (reference sequence). The CDR3 contains 16 residues. CDR3 residues: CSSSLSGVSGANVLTF. CDR3 in DNA: TGTTCCAGCAGCCTCTCAGGGGTTTCTGGGGCCAACGTCCTGACTTTC.

The chain employs TRBV28 and TRBJ2-1, with 8 bases matching TRBD2. The CDR3 is 15 residues long. The germline V gene has CDR1 MDHEN and CDR2 SYDVKM. V was clipped by 5 bases and J by 4 bases; unmatched bases: 7. Here the CDR3 DNA reads TGTGCCAGCAGTCAGACTAGCGCCGTTTACAATGAGCAGTTCTTC. It translates to CASSQTSAVYNEQFF.

The chain employs TRBV18 and TRBJ2-2; D gene ambiguous. Trimming stripped 1 base from V and 6 bases from J, with 6 bases between. CDR1 is KGHSH, CDR2 LQKENI, per germline. The CDR3 runs to 13 residues. DNA for the CDR3: TGTGCCAGCTCACCACGTGAGGCCGGGGAGCTGTTTTTT. This codes for CASSPREAGELFF.

In its sample, this clone was seen a few times. This chain links TRBV6-1 with TRBJ2-1, with TRBD2 matching over 11 bases. This CDR3 spans 14 amino acids. Germline CDR1 and CDR2: MNHNS and SASEGT. Trimming took 7 bases from V and 3 from J; bases not matched to a gene: 2. In DNA form, the CDR3 reads TGTGCCAGCAAAACTAGCGGGGGCTACAATGAGCAGTTCTTC. Translation: CASKTSGGYNEQFF.

The rearrangement uses TRBV19 and TRBJ2-3; the match to TRBD1 covers 7 bases. The CDR3 extends over 17 amino acids. Germline V CDR1 and CDR2: LNHDA, SQIVND (reference sequence). V shed 6 bases, J shed 2 bases, and the junction held 14 bases outside the gene matches. The CDR3 DNA sequence: TGTGCCAGTAGCAACCCCGGACAGGCGTTCTTCACAGATACGCAGTATTTT. The encoded protein is CASSNPGQAFFTDTQYF. Full variable domain (remainder filled in from reference TRBV19 and TRBJ2-3): DGGITQSPKYLFRKEGQNVTLSCEQNLNHDAMYWYRQDPGQGLRLIYYSQIVNDFQKGDIAEGYSVSREKKESFPLTVTSAQKNPTAFYLCASSNPGQAFFTDTQYFGPGTRLTVL.

The chain uses TRBV15 and TRBJ1-2, with 11 bases lining up with TRBD1. The CDR3 has 16 residues. Germline V lookup: CDR1 LNHNV, CDR2 YYDKDF (reference sequence). V lost 0 bases to trimming and J lost 6 bases; unmatched junction nucleotides: 6. The CDR3 is CATSRDKGGQGDGYTF. CDR3 nucleotide sequence: TGTGCCACCAGCAGAGATAAAGGGGGACAGGGGGATGGCTACACCTTC. The whole variable domain, remainder taken from reference TRBV15 and TRBJ1-2, is DAMVIQNPRYQVTQFGKPVTLSCSQTLNHNVMYWYQQKSSQAPKLLFHYYDKDFNNEADTPDNFQSRRPNTSFCFLDIRSPGLGDTAMYLCATSRDKGGQGDGYTFGSGTRLTVV.

The chain is built from TRBV2 and TRBJ2-1, with 7 nucleotides matching TRBD2. Per the germline V gene, CDR1 is SNHLY and CDR2 is FYNNEI. The CDR3 loop spans 12 amino acids. J gave up 9 bases and V 6 bases, and 5 bases lay outside the gene matches. CDR3 DNA sequence: TGTGCCAGCAGGCTACTAGCGTTTGAGCAGTTCTTC. It codes for CASRLLAFEQFF.

The chain carries TRBV7-9 and TRBJ1-4; possibly TRBD1 for D (5 bases). This CDR3 region has 16 residues. Germline V gene sequence: CDR1 SEHNR, CDR2 FQNEAQ (reference sequence). V was trimmed by 0 bases and J by 5 bases, leaving 13 bases between them. The CDR3 region has the DNA TGTGCCAGCAGCTTAGCTCTCAGGGCGCAAAATGAAAAACTGTTTTTT. It encodes CASSLALRAQNEKLFF.